The 12 T cell receptor beta chains given below trace back to one sample, sequenced in a study of T cells in localized non-small cell lung cancer. The method was immunoSEQ multiplex PCR; TCRdb's version includes in-frame clones alone and lacks a portion of them. Among some 30,000 clones listed, 78% were seen once. The starting material was peripheral blood, obtained before any cancer treatment. The receptors here all came from a male donor at least 60 years old with stage II squamous cell lung carcinoma.

The chain combines TRBV5-6 with TRBJ1-4; D call uncertain. V dropped 0 bases and J dropped 8 bases, with 8 bases sitting between them. This CDR3 spans 13 amino acids. CDR1 is SGHDT, CDR2 YYEEEE, per germline. CDR3 sequence: CASSLARKEKLFF. The CDR3 bases are TGTGCCAGCAGCTTGGCCCGGAAGGAAAAACTGTTTTTT. Full variable domain (rest looked up from reference TRBV5-6 and TRBJ1-4): DAGVTQSPTHLIKTRGQQVTLRCSPKSGHDTVSWYQQALGQGPQFIFQYYEEEERQRGNFPDRFSGHQFPNYSSELNVNALLLGDSALYLCASSLARKEKLFFGSGTQLSVL.

The chain combines TRBV9 with TRBJ1-2; no reliable D call. Germline V gene sequence: CDR1 SGDLS, CDR2 YYNGEE. This CDR3 comprises 14 residues. V dropped 4 bases and J dropped 2 bases, with 12 bases sitting between them. CDR3 region: CASSPRTKNYGYTF. The CDR3 region has the DNA TGTGCCAGCAGCCCCCGGACGAAAAACTATGGCTACACCTTC.

A note on this clone: At one end the junction does not follow the germline gene, possibly because of a read error. The chain carries TRBV6-1 and TRBJ1-2, with TRBD1 matching over 7 bases. The CDR3 loop spans 17 amino acids. Looked up from germline, CDR1 is MNHNS and CDR2 is SASEGT. CDR3 nucleotide sequence: TGTGCCATCAGTGAGTCGGGGGCCGGGACAGCTAACTATGGCTACACCTTC. This sequence encodes CAISESGAGTANYGYTF.

This clone was seen a single time. Here the CDR3 reads CASSFGPGQLLSGANVLTF. Written as DNA, the CDR3 is TGTGCCAGCAGTTTTGGTCCGGGACAGTTGTTATCTGGGGCCAACGTCCTGACTTTC. The gene calls are TRBV28 and TRBJ2-6, with TRBD1 matching over 7 bases. After removal of 3 bases from V and 1 base from J, the junction contained 12 bases not matched to a gene. CDR3 size: 19 residues. Germline CDR1 and CDR2: MDHEN and SYDVKM.

The chain joins TRBV5-4 to TRBJ1-2; a possible D gene is TRBD1 (5 bases). This CDR3 contains 15 residues. V was shortened by 3 bases and J by 4 bases, with 16 bases between the two germline ends. Germline-derived CDR1 and CDR2 are SGHNT and YYREEE (reference sequence). The CDR3 DNA reads TGTGCCAGCAGCTCAAAGCTGGGGCTTGGCTATGGCTACACCTTC. It translates to CASSSKLGLGYGYTF.

The gene calls are TRBV7-2 and TRBJ1-2; TRBD1 aligns across 10 bases. Germline V gene data show CDR1 as SGHTA and CDR2 as FQGNSA. Trimming at V came to 1 base and at J to 7 bases, leaving 9 bases not matched to a gene. This CDR3 region has 16 residues. CDR3 nucleotides: TGTGCCAGCAGCTTAGTGACAGGGGGCCTCCCTCTTGGCTACACCTTC. Protein product: CASSLVTGGLPLGYTF.

The rearrangement joins TRBV5-1 to TRBJ2-1; tentatively, D is TRBD1 (7 bases). This CDR3 has 16 amino acids. The germline gives CDR1 SGHRS, CDR2 YFSETQ. Trimming removed 4 bases from V and 2 bases from J, with 16 bases in between. The DNA of the CDR3 is TGCGCCAGCAGCGCGGGGTCCGGGACAGCCTACAATGAGCAGTTCTTC. It specifies CASSAGSGTAYNEQFF.

This clone has a single count. This rearrangement joins TRBV6-6 to TRBJ2-1; 9 nucleotides agree with TRBD2. Germline V gene data show CDR1 as MNHNY and CDR2 as SVGAGI (reference sequence). J lost 7 bases, V lost 3 bases, and 10 bases had no gene match. The CDR3 extends over 16 amino acids. The CDR3 coding sequence is TGTGCCAGCAGTTATAGCGGGAGTGGAGCAGGTAATGAGCAGTTCTTC. It codes for CASSYSGSGAGNEQFF.

The chain combines TRBV7-2 with TRBJ1-4, with D hard to call. Germline CDR1 reads SGHTA; CDR2 reads FQGNSA. This CDR3 is 15 amino acids long. Between the trimmed V and J ends, which lost 1 base and 2 bases, there was a span of 8 bases. The CDR3 reads CASSLGASTNEKLFF. CDR3 nucleotides: TGTGCCAGCAGCTTAGGGGCTTCGACTAATGAAAAACTGTTTTTT.

The chain combines TRBV12-2 with TRBJ2-2; TRBD2 is the table's D call and was not checked against the DNA. TRBV12-2 is a pseudogene. CDR3 length: 17 residues. The CDR3 sequence is CASRLAGVGLASGELFF. The CDR3 DNA reads as TGTGCAAGTCGCTTAGCGGGGGTGGGACTAGCGTCCGGGGAGCTGTTTTTT.

This clone has just a few counts. The genes are TRBV2 and TRBJ1-6, with unresolved D. The CDR3 runs 14 residues. V shed 6 bases and J shed 7 bases, with 13 bases lying between them. Germline CDR1 SNHLY, CDR2 FYNNEI. As DNA, the CDR3 is TGTGCCAGCAGCCTATCCTGGGGAAATTCACCCCTCCACTTT. The encoded protein is CASSLSWGNSPLHF.

The V and J genes are TRBV2 and TRBJ1-2, with D perhaps matching TRBD1 (5 bases). The germline V gene has CDR1 SNHLY and CDR2 FYNNEI. V was shortened by 4 bases and J by 0 bases, with 12 bases between the two germline ends. This CDR3 has 15 amino acids. The CDR3 here is CASSVRGEANYGYTF. The CDR3, as DNA: TGTGCCAGCAGTGTCCGGGGGGAGGCTAACTATGGCTACACCTTC.